The clone carrying this T cell receptor (beta chain) has ten or more counts. TCRdb itself ran the 5' RACE reads through MiXCR, one entry per CDR3 protein. The sample contains around 27,000 distinct CDR3 sequences, about 6% of which appear only once. The germline V gene encodes CDR1 MNHEY and CDR2 SVGEGT. V was trimmed by 2 bases and J by 6 bases, leaving 4 bases between them. The CDR3 consists of 11 residues. The data were obtained in a study of early T cells in non-severe SARS-CoV-2 infection. Study at large: The chains were unpaired, and the sequenced material was bulk RNA from unsorted whole blood.

Material: whole blood. This rearrangement joins TRBV6-2 or TRBV6-3 to TRBJ1-1; D unresolved. This sequence originates from an adult who was a healthcare worker with PCR-confirmed SARS-CoV-2 infection or an uninfected control (not recorded which). The CDR3 region has the DNA TGTGCCAGCAGTTACAGGGCTGAAGCTTTCTTT. Its protein product is CASSYRAEAFF.